This T cell receptor beta chain comes out of a study of cytomegalovirus exposure and HLA in healthy donors. Turning to the study itself: The use of the same platform for the 110 or so validation repertoires and the roughly 670 first-cohort repertoires was reported by a later analysis.

Sequenced by immunoSEQ multiplex PCR; TCRdb stores in-frame clones only, minus some. The profile shows 130,000 to 150,000 clones, approximately 92% of them singletons. From the 120-subject validation cohort, which was separate from the roughly 710-subject first cohort, the donors were drawn. The CDR3 spans 17 residues. The V segment lost 0 bases and the J segment 4 bases; nucleotides outside the gene matches: 6. Per germline, CDR1 LNHNV and CDR2 YYDKDF (reference sequence). The sample consisted of PBMCs. The sequence derives from a woman in her late teens or twenties in good health and CMV-seropositive. The chain links TRBV15 to TRBJ1-1, with 12 bases lining up with TRBD1. The CDR3 DNA reads as TGTGCCACCAGCAGAGATGGGACAGGGGGCTTCAGCACTGAAGCTTTCTTT. This sequence encodes CATSRDGTGGFSTEAFF.